The following is a TCR beta chain sequence with its context. Its cognate antigen has yet to be identified. Within one base of it there is no much larger clone, and no base qualities were kept. The collaborating institutions used their own protocols to collect whole blood in K2EDTA tubes. For TCRbeta analysis, collaborators shipped samples as frozen whole blood, isolated PBMCs, or DNA extracted from either of those sample types. This sample is part of a study of blood T cell repertoires in COVID-19 (dated by TCRdb to 2020 to 2022). Study-level background: Collaborator samples came from the United States, Italy and Spain and covered acute and convalescent phases of COVID-19. A de-identified subject ID, COVID-19 status, age in years and sex were almost always included in the sample metadata. Deeply sampled blood TCRbeta repertoires from subjects exposed to, actively infected with, or recovered from COVID-19 were included in the dataset. The material from the prospective study consisted of cDNA or gDNA derived from T cells, B-cell-depleted T cells, or PBMCs. The samples were drawn from two sources: the first 160 participants of the ongoing ImmuneRACE study, and 950 to 1,500 subjects contributed by 6 global collaborators. Where HLA class I and class II types were available, the types were taken from metadata supplied by the sample provider, not from assay-based typing. A freely available public database, intended as a resource for researchers studying the immune response to SARS-CoV-2, is where the repertoires were released.

What the study reported, not specific to this receptor: How much clinical and demographic metadata was included differed by source and by participant, and the metadata was provided uncurated.

TCRbeta CDR3 regions were amplified from genomic DNA using the immunoSEQ Assay, a bias-controlled multiplex PCR. From the authors' description of their analysis: The number of nucleated cells in each sample was estimated from the amplification of reference gene primers within the assay. To quantify the absolute abundance of each unique TCRbeta CDR3 rearrangement, sequence reads were collapsed and filtered. For each sample, productive Simpson clonality was calculated as the square root of Simpson's diversity index over productive rearrangements. TCRdb provides this immuneACCESS table in a form limited to in-frame rearrangements. Some clones are lacking; in checked studies, under half of them reflect an unresolved V gene, and why the rest are absent is not known. V and J calls and clone size follow that table, whereas D and trimming were derived from the DNA. The sample table records more than 65,000 clones; around 80% of these occur just once. In total, the top ten clones hold roughly 13% of the sample.

This receptor was taken from a woman of 80 years or more with acute or convalescent COVID-19. Material for sequencing was peripheral blood.

CDR3 sequence: CASSLNGRDSTDTQYF. The DNA sequence is given as TGCGCCAGCAGCTTGAACGGGAGGGATAGCACAGATACGCAGTATTTT. The sequence is built from TRBV5-1 and TRBJ2-3; TRBD2 matches 8 bases in the middle. CDR1 SGHRS and CDR2 YFSETQ are derived from the germline V gene. The CDR3, from cysteine to phenylalanine, totals 16 residues. Just the 48-base CDR3 DNA is kept, in frame starting at base 1. Trimming takes 1 base off V and 0 bases off J; junction bases not matched to a gene: 4. With the portions outside the CDR3 filled from the reference TRBV5-1 and TRBJ2-3 genes, the complete variable region becomes KAGVTQTPRYLIKTRGQQVTLSCSPISGHRSVSWYQQTPGQGLQFLFEYFSETQRNKGNFPGRFSGRQFSNSRSEMNVSTLELGDSALYLCASSLNGRDSTDTQYFGPGTRLTVL.